This TCR beta chain was sequenced during a study of cytomegalovirus exposure and HLA in healthy donors. The CDR3 contains 15 residues. CDR1 and CDR2 from the germline V gene are SGDLS and YYNGEE. V shed 1 base and J shed 0 bases, with 10 bases lying between them. The PCR ran on 60 Vbeta and 13 Jbeta primers. Assay: immunoSEQ multiplex PCR; the TCRdb copy retains only in-frame clones and omits some. This table has a few hundred thousand clones, around 90% appearing once. The receptor was isolated from a woman aged 18-29 years in good health and CMV-seronegative. The sample consisted of PBMCs. The chain combines TRBV9 with TRBJ1-2; the D is unclear. CDR3 loop: CASSVSVGANYGYTF. The CDR3 nucleotides read TGTGCCAGCAGCGTATCGGTCGGGGCTAACTATGGCTACACCTTC.